What follows is one T cell receptor beta chain and its context. Sequencing used immunoSEQ multiplex PCR; TCRdb keeps in-frame clones, though not all of them. The sample has fewer than 70,000 clones, under 95% seen once; the top ten hold roughly 0.45%. Samples of blood were obtained at baseline, on cycle 4 day 1, and on cycle 7 day 1. The data are from a study of OX40 agonist ivuxolimab in advanced cancers. About the study: Patient treatment consisted of intravenous ivuxolimab administration every 2 weeks at 0.01 to 10 mg/kg.

Germline lookup yields CDR1 KGHSH and CDR2 LQKENI. Trimming cost V 2 bases and J 5 bases, with 12 bases left between them. This CDR3 region has 14 residues. The specimen was CD4+ or CD8+ T cells sorted from blood, collected in a trial of the OX40 agonist ivuxolimab. The origin of this receptor is an adult with an advanced solid tumor such as melanoma, head and neck, liver or kidney cancer. The chain couples TRBV18 to TRBJ2-5; D is unresolved. DNA of the CDR3: TGTGCCAGCTCACCAGGTCAAGTTGGGGAGACCCAGTACTTC. It translates to CASSPGQVGETQYF.